This is a list of T cell receptor beta chains from one sample in a study of vaccination effects on CD4 cells after COVID-19. No antigen has been identified for these receptors. The table came from immunoSEQ multiplex PCR; TCRdb's copy has only in-frame clones and leaves some out. The profile shows 32,000 or so clones, roughly two thirds of them singletons. This specimen was CD4+ T cells from PBMCs cultured without peptide, taken before COVID-19 vaccination. The origin of the receptors is a human donor who received a COVID-19 vaccine. The CDR3 runs from the conserved cysteine through the conserved F or W. The D gene is left open where the match is weak. Not all rows give a size; the values are once, few, many and, for expanded clones, a class.

j_call d_call v_call clone_size cdr3_nt cdr3_aa
TRBJ2-1 - TRBV9 - TGTGCCAGCAGCGTAGGCGGGGTCGATAGTGGTGAGCAGTTCTTC CASSVGGVDSGEQFF
TRBJ1-2 - TRBV20-1 - TGCAGTGCTAGTGAGTCTCTTGGCTACACCTTC CSASESLGYTF
TRBJ2-7 - TRBV4-1 - TGCGCCAGCAGCCAAGGTTATATCGCAGGGAACTACGAGCAGTACTTC CASSQGYIAGNYEQYF
TRBJ1-4 TRBD1 TRBV28 - TGTGCCAGCAGTTCCCCGACAGGGGGGGGCCTAGATCCGTTTTTT CASSSPTGGGLDPFF
TRBJ2-3 - TRBV5-1 - TGCGCCAGCAGCTCGACCTCTAGCACAGATACGCAGTATTTT CASSSTSSTDTQYF
TRBJ1-6 TRBD1 TRBV18 - TGTGCCAGCTCACCTTCAACAGGGGATAATTCACCCCTCCACTTT CASSPSTGDNSPLHF
TRBJ1-3 - TRBV5-4 medium-sized TGTGCCAGCAGCTTGGGCGGTCAGACTGGAAACACCATATATTTT CASSLGGQTGNTIYF
TRBJ2-1 TRBD2 TRBV19 - TGTGCCACAAAACTCACCCCCACTAGCGTATCCTACAATGAGCAGTTCTTC CATKLTPTSVSYNEQFF
TRBJ1-1 TRBD1 TRBV4-1 - TGCGCCAGCAGCCAACCGCTGCAGGTCCGGGACAGGGTGAACACTGAAGCTTTCTTT CASSQPLQVRDRVNTEAFF
TRBJ2-1 - TRBV24-1 - TGTGCCACCAGTGACCCGACAGAATTACAGTTCTTC CATSDPTELQFF
TRBJ2-2 - TRBV7-7 medium-sized TGTGCCAGCAGCCCGGGTAGACTAGTGAACACCGGGGAGCTGTTTTTT CASSPGRLVNTGELFF
TRBJ2-7 - TRBV6-5 - TGTGCCAGCAGTTCCCTGGTGGAGGACGAGCAGTACTTC CASSSLVEDEQYF
TRBJ1-6 - TRBV5-1 - TGCGCCAGCAGCCCAGCGGGGACAAGGGGTTCACCCCTCCACTTT CASSPAGTRGSPLHF
TRBJ1-1 TRBD1 TRBV5-4 - TGTGCCAGCAGCTTGGGACAGGGGATCTCTGAAGCTTTCTTT CASSLGQGISEAFF
TRBJ1-1 TRBD1 TRBV6-4 - TGTGCCAGCAGTCAGGGACAGAGGAACACTGAAGCTTTCTTT CASSQGQRNTEAFF
TRBJ2-1 TRBD2 TRBV9 - TGTGCCAGCAGCGTAGAACTAGCGGGAGGACCTGAGCAGTTCTTC CASSVELAGGPEQFF
TRBJ2-2 - TRBV30 - TGTGCCTGGAGTGACGATAGGACCACCGGGGAGCTGTTTTTT CAWSDDRTTGELFF
TRBJ2-3 TRBD1 TRBV10-3 - TGTGCCATCACTGGGACAGGGGGCTCCACAGATACGCAGTATTTT CAITGTGGSTDTQYF
TRBJ2-7 - TRBV9 - TGTGCCAGCAGCGTAGGGGCAGGGACGGACGAGCAGTACTTC CASSVGAGTDEQYF
TRBJ2-7 - TRBV27 few TGTGCCAGCAGTCGAGATACAGGTTTCTACGAGCAGTACTTC CASSRDTGFYEQYF
TRBJ2-3 - TRBV5-4 few TGTGCCAGCAGCCCTCAACGAGATACGCAGTATTTT CASSPQRDTQYF
TRBJ2-5 - TRBV5-5 - TGTGCCAGCAGCTTGTCCGCAGTCGACGGGGAGACCCAGTACTTC CASSLSAVDGETQYF
TRBJ1-2 - TRBV5-6 - TGTGCCAGCAGCATGGGTTTCAACTATGGCTACACCTTC CASSMGFNYGYTF
TRBJ2-5 - TRBV5-1 - TGCGCCAGCAGCTTAGGGGCAGAAGAGACCCAGTACTTC CASSLGAEETQYF
TRBJ2-5 - TRBV2 - TGTGCCAGCAGTGAATGGAGTCGGAAAGAGACCCAGTACTTC CASSEWSRKETQYF
TRBJ1-5 - TRBV7-8 - TGTGCCAGCAGCCTGCACCCAAGACAGCCCCAGCATTTT CASSLHPRQPQHF
TRBJ1-5 - TRBV18 - TGTGCCAGCTCACCCCGGCCAGGGGGCAATCAGCCCCAGCATTTT CASSPRPGGNQPQHF
TRBJ2-7 - TRBV5-1 - TGCGCCAGCAGCTTCGGTCAGGGGATCCACGAGCAGTACTTC CASSFGQGIHEQYF
TRBJ1-3 - TRBV3-1/TRBV3-2 - TGTGCCAGCAGCCAAGTTCCGGGTCGCTCTGGAAACACCATATATTTT CASSQVPGRSGNTIYF
TRBJ2-7 - TRBV7-9 - TGTGCCAGCAGCTCCTTGGGGGAAGAGCAGTACTTC CASSSLGEEQYF
TRBJ2-2 - TRBV4-2 few TGTGCCAGCAGCCAAGATCTAGGATGGGAGCTGTTTTTT CASSQDLGWELFF
TRBJ1-2 - TRBV6-5 few TGTGCCAGCAGTTACGCGGGGGTCTATGGCTACACCTTC CASSYAGVYGYTF
TRBJ2-5 - TRBV18 - TGTGCCAGCTCACTCAACACAGGGATCCTCAACAAAGAGACCCAGTACTTC CASSLNTGILNKETQYF
TRBJ2-1 - TRBV3-1/TRBV3-2 - TGTGCCAGCAGCCAATTCGGTAACGAGCAGTTCTTC CASSQFGNEQFF
TRBJ2-1 - TRBV14 - TGTGCCAGCAGCCTACTAGCACTGTACAATGAGCAGTTCTTC CASSLLALYNEQFF
TRBJ2-7 - TRBV3-1/TRBV3-2 few TGTGCCAGCAGCCCTGACCCCGGGGAAGCGGCATACGAGCAGTACTTC CASSPDPGEAAYEQYF
TRBJ2-5 - TRBV24-1 once TGTGCCACCAGTGATTTTCGCCAAGAGACCCAGTACTTC CATSDFRQETQYF
TRBJ1-1 TRBD1 TRBV28 - TGTGCCAGCAGTTCAGGACAGGGAGTCACTGAAGCTTTCTTT CASSSGQGVTEAFF
TRBJ2-7 TRBD2 TRBV10-1 - TGCGCCAGCAGTGAGTCGGCTAGCGGGGACCACCCCTACGAGCAGTACTTC CASSESASGDHPYEQYF
TRBJ2-1 TRBD2 TRBV4-1 - TGCGCCAGCAGCCAAGCTCTAGCGGGAGTCTACAATGAGCAGTTCTTC CASSQALAGVYNEQFF